These T cell receptor beta chains were read from a single sample in a study of cytomegalovirus exposure and HLA in healthy donors. Clones were read by immunoSEQ multiplex PCR, and TCRdb kept only the in-frame ones, dropping some. This table has approximately 290,000 clones, approximately 80% appearing once. The sequenced sample consisted of PBMCs. These receptors all come from a girl aged 2 to 9 in good health and CMV-seronegative. The CDR3 runs from the conserved cysteine through the conserved F or W. D genes are given only for firm matches. Clone size appears in some rows only: once, few, many, or a class for an expanded clone.

NA,TRBV6-1,TRBJ1-5,NA,16,TGTGCCAGCAGTGAAGGGGCGGGGGCGGGGAATCAGCCCCAGCATTTT,CASSEGAGAGNQPQHF
once,TRBV7-9,TRBJ2-3,NA,16,TGTGCCAGCAGCTTATTTAGGAAGCGGGCGACTGATACGCAGTATTTT,CASSLFRKRATDTQYF
few,TRBV6-5,TRBJ2-7,NA,15,TGTGCCAGCAGCCCGCCCCCGGACAGCTTGGGCGAGCAGTACTTC,CASSPPPDSLGEQYF
once,TRBV5-1,TRBJ2-2,TRBD2,17,TGCGCCAGCAGCTTAACTAGCGGGAGGGCCTGGCCCGGGGAGCTGTTTTTT,CASSLTSGRAWPGELFF
NA,TRBV6-5,TRBJ1-2,TRBD1,13,TGTGCCAGCAGCCTACAGGGGCTGGGTGGCTACACCTTC,CASSLQGLGGYTF
NA,TRBV9,TRBJ2-1,TRBD2,16,TGTGCCAGCAGCGTAGGTGTGGCGGGAGGGCTGGATGAGCAGTTCTTC,CASSVGVAGGLDEQFF
NA,TRBV19,TRBJ2-7,TRBD1,18,TGTGCCAGTAGTAAAGCCGGGACAGGGAGCATAAGCTCCTACGAGCAGTACTTC,CASSKAGTGSISSYEQYF
NA,TRBV9,TRBJ2-3,TRBD2,18,TGTGCCAGCAGCCCAGAACCCTTCCTAGCGGGGGGAACAGATACGCAGTATTTT,CASSPEPFLAGGTDTQYF
NA,TRBV25-1,TRBJ2-7,NA,12,TGTGCCAGCGGGCCTTTAAGAAGCGAGCAGTACTTC,CASGPLRSEQYF
once,TRBV2,TRBJ2-2,NA,14,TGTGCCAGCCAAAAGGAGGGAAACACCGGGGAGCTGTTTTTT,CASQKEGNTGELFF
once,TRBV2,TRBJ2-1,NA,12,TGTGCCAGCAGCTACGGGACTCGTGAGCAGTTCTTC,CASSYGTREQFF
NA,TRBV19,TRBJ1-1,NA,16,TGTGCCAGTAGTATGCGGGGCAGGGCGGTATTGACTGAAGCTTTCTTT,CASSMRGRAVLTEAFF
NA,TRBV6-6,TRBJ1-4,NA,11,TGTGCCAGCACGGGTAATGAAAAACTGTTTTTT,CASTGNEKLFF
NA,TRBV2,TRBJ1-6,NA,14,TGTGCCAGCAGTGATGGTTTAGCCAATTCACCCCTCCACTTT,CASSDGLANSPLHF
NA,TRBV19,TRBJ1-5,NA,15,TGTGCCAGTAGGTGGAGCTCACGGGGCAATCAGCCCCAGCATTTT,CASRWSSRGNQPQHF
NA,TRBV9,TRBJ1-2,TRBD1,16,TGTGCCAGCAGCGAATGGACAGGGGGCACTAACTATGGCTACACCTTC,CASSEWTGGTNYGYTF
NA,TRBV28,TRBJ1-4,TRBD1,18,TGTGCCAGCAGTCTACTTGACAGGGGCTATGCAACTAATGAAAAACTGTTTTTT,CASSLLDRGYATNEKLFF
NA,TRBV2,TRBJ1-5,NA,13,TGTGCCAGCAGGGACAGAACCAATCAGCCCCAGCATTTT,CASRDRTNQPQHF
NA,TRBV9,TRBJ2-1,NA,15,TGTGCCAGCAGCGTCCTAGGGAGCTCCTACAATGAGCAGTTCTTC,CASSVLGSSYNEQFF
NA,TRBV5-4,TRBJ1-3,TRBD1,18,TGTGCCAGCAGCCCCGGACGGGACAGGGGGTTTTCTGGAAACACCATATATTTT,CASSPGRDRGFSGNTIYF
NA,TRBV7-3,TRBJ2-2,NA,16,TGTGCCAGCAGCTTAAATCCAGGGCTAAACACCGGGGAGCTGTTTTTT,CASSLNPGLNTGELFF
NA,TRBV5-1,TRBJ1-2,TRBD1,15,TGCGCCAGCAGCGAATCAGGGGGCCAGCAAGGTGGCTACACCTTC,CASSESGGQQGGYTF
few,TRBV5-1,TRBJ2-7,NA,16,TGCGCCAGCAGCTTGGCCCCCGGGGAAACGCAGAGCGAGCAGTACTTC,CASSLAPGETQSEQYF
NA,TRBV28,TRBJ2-3,TRBD2,15,TGTGCCAGCAGTTTCTTAGCGGGATCGGCAGATACGCAGTATTTT,CASSFLAGSADTQYF
NA,TRBV18,TRBJ1-1,NA,14,TGTGCCAGCTCACCACCTACGGGTAGTTCTGAAGCTTTCTTT,CASSPPTGSSEAFF
NA,TRBV5-1,TRBJ2-3,TRBD1,15,TGCGCCAGCAGCTTGGCTCCAGGGGGTTCAGATACGCAGTATTTT,CASSLAPGGSDTQYF
NA,TRBV4-1,TRBJ2-7,TRBD1,15,TGCGCCAGCAGCCATCCCAAAACAGGGGGCTACGAGCAGTACTTC,CASSHPKTGGYEQYF
NA,TRBV5-5,TRBJ1-1,NA,16,TGTGCCAGCAGCCCATCCCTTGGGAGGGCGAACACTGAAGCTTTCTTT,CASSPSLGRANTEAFF
NA,TRBV19,TRBJ2-5,TRBD1,15,TGTGCCAGTAGTTCACAGACAGGGGGCGTTGAGACCCAGTACTTC,CASSSQTGGVETQYF
once,TRBV9,TRBJ2-7,NA,16,TGTGCCAGCAGCGTAGAACAGGGTGTTCCTCCCTACGAGCAGTACTTC,CASSVEQGVPPYEQYF
NA,TRBV5-6,TRBJ1-3,NA,15,TGTGCCAGCAGCTGGGATCGGGGGTCCGGAAACACCATATATTTT,CASSWDRGSGNTIYF
NA,TRBV13,TRBJ2-7,NA,13,TGTGCCAGCAGCTCCTCTCCTCTCCACGAGCAGTACTTC,CASSSSPLHEQYF
few,TRBV5-1,TRBJ2-7,TRBD2,15,TGCGCCAGCAGCGTAAGAGCGGGAGGGCGGTACGAGCAGTACTTC,CASSVRAGGRYEQYF
once,TRBV5-1,TRBJ2-5,TRBD2,14,TGCGCCAGCAGCTTTCTAGCGGGATCAGAGACCCAGTACTTC,CASSFLAGSETQYF
once,TRBV7-2,TRBJ2-7,TRBD1,16,TGTGCCAGCAGGGTAGACCGGGACAGGGTCTCCTACAAGCAGTACTTC,CASRVDRDRVSYKQYF
NA,TRBV7-9,TRBJ2-5,TRBD1,18,TGTGCCAGCAGCTTACCTGGGCAGACAGGGGGCCTAGGATGGACCCAGTACTTC,CASSLPGQTGGLGWTQYF
NA,TRBV7-9,TRBJ2-7,NA,15,TGTGCCAGCAGCCCCGGCGGTAGCGCTTCCTACGAGCAGTACTTC,CASSPGGSASYEQYF
NA,TRBV27,TRBJ1-1,TRBD1,16,TGTGCCAGCAGCCCCAGAGTAGGGGGCGCGAACACTGAAGCTTTCTTT,CASSPRVGGANTEAFF
NA,TRBV10-3,TRBJ2-6,NA,17,TGTGCCATCAGTGAGTACCCCGGGGGCTCTGGGGCCAACGTCCTGACTTTC,CAISEYPGGSGANVLTF
NA,TRBV5-4,TRBJ2-1,TRBD2,15,TGTGCCAGCAGCCCCGGGACTAGGGGGGTCAATGAGCAGTTCTTC,CASSPGTRGVNEQFF
NA,TRBV5-5,TRBJ1-2,NA,14,TGTGCCAGCAGCTTGAAAAGGGCGTGGGGCGGCTACACCTTC,CASSLKRAWGGYTF
NA,TRBV30,TRBJ2-7,TRBD2,17,TGTGCCTGGAGCATTAGCGGGAGAAGGCTTGGGACCTACGAGCAGTACTTC,CAWSISGRRLGTYEQYF
NA,TRBV6-5,TRBJ2-7,TRBD1,15,TGTGCCAGCAGTATGGACGTGACAGGGGCGTACGAGCAGTACTTC,CASSMDVTGAYEQYF
NA,TRBV7-8,TRBJ1-6,NA,18,TGTGCCAGCAGCGTTAGTATAAGGGAGAGCTCCTATAATTCACCCCTCCACTTT,CASSVSIRESSYNSPLHF
few,TRBV28,TRBJ1-1,NA,12,TGTGCCAGCAGGACAGTAGGGCTCGAAGCTTTCTTT,CASRTVGLEAFF
NA,TRBV18,TRBJ2-5,TRBD1,19,TGTGCCAGCTCACCAACGCACAGGGACAGGTCCCCAGACCAAGAGACCCAGTACTTC,CASSPTHRDRSPDQETQYF
few,TRBV5-6,TRBJ1-2,TRBD1,15,TGTGCCAGCAGCTTGTGGCAGGGGGCCCTCTATGGCTACACCTTC,CASSLWQGALYGYTF
NA,TRBV7-3,TRBJ2-5,NA,16,TGTGCCAGCAGCTTAATGGGCGGGGGCAACCAAGAGACCCAGTACTTC,CASSLMGGGNQETQYF
NA,TRBV7-9,TRBJ2-3,TRBD1,15,TGTGCCAGCAGCTCCAGGACAGGGTACACAGATACGCAGTATTTT,CASSSRTGYTDTQYF